The rows below give T cell receptor beta chains drawn from one sample of a study of blood T cell repertoires in COVID-19. Repertoires were generated with immunoSEQ multiplex PCR, while TCRdb's copy carries only in-frame clones and drops some. The sample records tens of thousands of clones, roughly 78% being singletons. The sequencing sample was made of peripheral blood. All receptors come from a man aged 45-60 years with active or convalescent COVID-19. CDR3s include the opening cysteine and the closing phenylalanine or tryptophan. A D gene is named only where the DNA matches it firmly. Clone size is given for some rows only: seen once, a few or many times, or a class if the clone is expanded.

TRBJ2-2 TRBV7-2 . TRBD1 CASSLDRASTGELFF TGTGCCAGCAGCCTGGACAGGGCCAGCACCGGGGAGCTGTTTTTT
TRBJ2-7 TRBV5-6 . TRBD1 CASSLGGQAAYEQYF TGTGCCAGCAGCTTGGGGGGACAGGCAGCCTACGAGCAGTACTTC
TRBJ2-2 TRBV28 . . CATSGQGGTGELFF TGTGCCACCTCGGGTCAGGGAGGCACCGGGGAGCTGTTTTTT
TRBJ1-2 TRBV5-6 . . CASSRYLANYGYTF TGTGCCAGCAGCCGTTATTTAGCTAACTATGGCTACACCTTC
TRBJ2-5 TRBV7-9 . . CASSLVGRSETQYF TGTGCCAGCAGCTTAGTGGGGAGGTCGGAGACCCAGTACTTC
TRBJ2-1 TRBV5-1 . . CASSLNGGNTYNEQFF TGCGCCAGCAGCTTGAATGGGGGCAACACCTACAATGAGCAGTTCTTC
TRBJ1-1 TRBV29-1 few . CSVCRQVDTEAFF TGCAGCGTTTGTCGACAGGTTGACACTGAAGCTTTCTTT
TRBJ1-3 TRBV18 . . CASSPQGRAGNTIYF TGTGCCAGCTCACCACAGGGGCGAGCGGGAAACACCATATATTTT
TRBJ2-1 TRBV7-2 . TRBD2 CASRELSGGYNEQFF TGTGCCAGCAGGGAACTTAGCGGGGGTTACAATGAGCAGTTCTTC
TRBJ2-7 TRBV5-1 . . CASRTGTTSYEQYF TGCGCCAGCAGAACCGGGACAACTTCCTACGAGCAGTACTTC
TRBJ2-5 TRBV24-1 . TRBD1 CATSEPGQGVETQYF TGTGCCACCAGTGAGCCGGGACAGGGGGTCGAGACCCAGTACTTC
TRBJ1-1 TRBV3-1/TRBV3-2 . . CASSFQTRAFF TGTGCCAGCAGCTTCCAGACGCGGGCTTTCTTT
TRBJ2-2 TRBV10-3 . TRBD1 CAISGLGQGVGTGELFF TGTGCCATCAGTGGTCTCGGGCAGGGGGTTGGCACCGGGGAGCTGTTTTTT
TRBJ1-1 TRBV6-5 . TRBD1 CASSYLQGSDTEAFF TGTGCCAGCAGTTACTTACAGGGGAGTGACACTGAAGCTTTCTTT
TRBJ1-6 TRBV7-9 few . CASTLLGGMALHF TGTGCCAGCACCCTACTTGGGGGGATGGCCCTCCACTTT
TRBJ1-3 TRBV19 . TRBD1 CASSLQGTGAGNTIYF TGTGCCAGTAGCCTACAGGGGACGGGTGCTGGAAACACCATATATTTT
TRBJ2-1 TRBV11-2 . TRBD2 CASSRPGGLDNEQFF TGTGCCAGCAGCCGCCCGGGGGGGCTAGACAATGAGCAGTTCTTC
TRBJ1-3 TRBV2 . . CASSEGATGNTIYF TGTGCCAGCAGTGAAGGGGCCACTGGAAACACCATATATTTT
TRBJ1-2 TRBV30 . . CAWSTSYGYTF TGTGCCTGGAGTACCAGCTATGGCTACACCTTC
TRBJ1-6 TRBV28 few . CASSLNDGNSPLHF TGTGCCAGCAGTTTGAATGACGGGAATTCACCCCTCCACTTT
TRBJ1-1 TRBV12-3/TRBV12-4 many . CASSLGEDTEAFF TGTGCCAGCAGCCTCGGAGAGGACACTGAAGCTTTCTTT
TRBJ1-1 TRBV5-1 . TRBD1 CASSFQDRGGTEAFF TGCGCCAGCAGCTTCCAGGACAGGGGAGGTACTGAAGCTTTCTTT
TRBJ2-1 TRBV18 . TRBD2 CASSRLAGGPDEQFF TGTGCCAGCTCTCGACTAGCGGGGGGGCCGGATGAGCAGTTCTTC
TRBJ1-5 TRBV18 once . CASSRADSNQPQHF TGTGCCAGCTCACGGGCCGATAGCAATCAGCCCCAGCATTTT
TRBJ1-5 TRBV9 . . CASSVGVGESGPQHF TGTGCCAGCAGCGTAGGGGTAGGGGAATCCGGCCCCCAGCATTTT
TRBJ2-1 TRBV5-4 . TRBD2 CASSLMAGGNNEQFF TGTGCCAGCAGCTTAATGGCGGGGGGTAACAATGAGCAGTTCTTC
TRBJ2-6 TRBV7-2 . . CASSLGVSSGANVLTF TGTGCCAGCAGCTTAGGAGTATCCTCTGGGGCCAACGTCCTGACTTTC
TRBJ1-1 TRBV29-1 . . CSVGEETEAFF TGCAGCGTTGGGGAGGAAACTGAAGCTTTCTTT
TRBJ2-5 TRBV3-1/TRBV3-2 once . CASNLGGHETQYF TGTGCCAGCAATTTGGGGGGGCACGAGACCCAGTACTTC
TRBJ1-5 TRBV4-1 . . CASSQESDQPQHF TGCGCCAGCAGCCAAGAATCCGATCAGCCCCAGCATTTT
TRBJ2-7 TRBV5-4 . . CASSLDVGGTYEQYF TGTGCCAGCAGCTTGGACGTGGGGGGTACTTACGAGCAGTACTTC
TRBJ2-1 TRBV6-5 . . CASFQGSYNEQFF TGTGCCAGCTTCCAGGGCTCCTACAATGAGCAGTTCTTC
TRBJ2-7 TRBV18 . . CASSPRESYEQYF TGTGCCAGCTCACCGAGGGAATCCTACGAGCAGTACTTC
TRBJ2-1 TRBV5-5 . TRBD2 CASSFWLAGGHYNEQFF TGTGCCAGCAGCTTTTGGCTAGCGGGGGGGCATTACAATGAGCAGTTCTTC
TRBJ2-2 TRBV27 few . CASSFGSVTGELFF TGTGCCAGCAGTTTTGGTAGCGTTACCGGGGAGCTGTTTTTT
TRBJ2-5 TRBV29-1 few TRBD1 CSVPRDSFMYQETQYF TGCAGCGTGCCCCGGGACAGCTTCATGTACCAAGAGACCCAGTACTTC
TRBJ1-4 TRBV25-1 . . CASTVAGANEKLFF TGTGCCAGCACCGTGGCAGGGGCAAATGAAAAACTGTTTTTT
TRBJ2-5 TRBV19 . TRBD1 CAIPTGAETQYF TGTGCCATCCCGACAGGGGCTGAGACCCAGTACTTC
TRBJ2-2 TRBV30 . . CAWSVQTNTGELFF TGTGCCTGGAGTGTACAGACCAACACCGGGGAGCTGTTTTTT
TRBJ1-5 TRBV7-8 . . CASSLQVGGQPQHF TGTGCCAGCAGCTTACAAGTAGGAGGGCAGCCCCAGCATTTT
TRBJ1-2 TRBV7-2 . . CASSPTLTGQSYGYTF TGTGCCAGCAGCCCAACTCTGACAGGTCAAAGCTATGGCTACACCTTC
TRBJ2-1 TRBV18 . TRBD2 CASSPALGEGEQFF TGTGCCAGCTCACCAGCGCTAGGGGAGGGAGAGCAGTTCTTC
TRBJ2-7 TRBV11-2 . . CASSTRTAGSEQYF TGTGCCAGCAGCACCCGGACAGCGGGGTCCGAGCAGTACTTC
TRBJ2-1 TRBV5-5 few TRBD1 CASSTDRSTGEQFF TGTGCCAGCAGCACGGACAGGTCTACAGGTGAGCAGTTCTTC
TRBJ1-2 TRBV7-2 few . CASSPSTANYGYTF TGTGCCAGCAGCCCCTCGACAGCAAACTATGGCTACACCTTC
TRBJ1-6 TRBV9 . TRBD1 CASSPGQGANSPLHF TGTGCCAGCAGCCCAGGACAGGGGGCGAATTCACCCCTCCACTTT
TRBJ1-6 TRBV9 . . CASSSGRGNNSPLHF TGTGCCAGCAGCTCCGGACGGGGGAACAATTCACCCCTCCACTTT
TRBJ2-1 TRBV3-1/TRBV3-2 . TRBD2 CASSQPKGLASHHEQFF TGTGCCAGCAGCCAACCAAAGGGACTAGCGTCACACCATGAGCAGTTCTTC
TRBJ2-5 TRBV2 . . CASTPKETQYF TGTGCCAGCACCCCTAAAGAGACCCAGTACTTC
TRBJ2-5 TRBV28 . . CASKRVTQETQYF TGTGCCAGCAAGAGGGTCACACAAGAGACCCAGTACTTC
TRBJ1-1 TRBV18 . TRBD1 CASSPRDRQWATEAFF TGTGCCAGCTCACCACGGGACAGGCAATGGGCCACTGAAGCTTTCTTT
TRBJ1-6 TRBV11-2 . . CASSLVPLANSPLHF TGTGCCAGCAGCTTAGTACCCCTGGCTAATTCACCCCTCCACTTT